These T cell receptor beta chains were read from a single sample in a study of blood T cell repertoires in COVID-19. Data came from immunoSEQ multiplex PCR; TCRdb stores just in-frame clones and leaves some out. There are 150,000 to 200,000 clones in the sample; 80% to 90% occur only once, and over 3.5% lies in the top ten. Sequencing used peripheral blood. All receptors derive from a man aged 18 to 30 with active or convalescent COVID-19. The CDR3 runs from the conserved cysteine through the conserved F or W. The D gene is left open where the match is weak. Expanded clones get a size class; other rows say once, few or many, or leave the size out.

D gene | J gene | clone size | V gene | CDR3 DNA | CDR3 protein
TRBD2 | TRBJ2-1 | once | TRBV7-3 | TGTGCCAGCAGCCCAAAGATAGCGGGAGGGCCGCGAAATGAGCAGTTCTTC | CASSPKIAGGPRNEQFF
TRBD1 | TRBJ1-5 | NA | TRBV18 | TGTGCCAGCTCACCTCAGGGACAGAATAGCAATCAGCCCCAGCATTTT | CASSPQGQNSNQPQHF
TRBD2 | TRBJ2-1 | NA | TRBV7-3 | TGTGCCAGCAGCTTGAATAGCGGGAACAATGAGCAGTTCTTC | CASSLNSGNNEQFF
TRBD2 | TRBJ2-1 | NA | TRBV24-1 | TGTGCCACCAGTGATTTTGCGGGGGCCTACAATGAGCAGTTCTTC | CATSDFAGAYNEQFF
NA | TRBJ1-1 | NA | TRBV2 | NA | CASSDSGFRFGAFF
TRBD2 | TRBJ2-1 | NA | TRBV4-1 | TGCGCCAGCAGCCAAGAACTAGCGGGAGGTCACAATGAGCAGTTCTTC | CASSQELAGGHNEQFF
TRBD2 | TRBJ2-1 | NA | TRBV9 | TGTGCCAGCAGCTTTCGACTAGCGGGAGTCAGTGAGCAGTTCTTC | CASSFRLAGVSEQFF
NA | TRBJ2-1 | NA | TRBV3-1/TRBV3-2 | TGTGCCAGCAGCCCGACCGGGGATGAGCAGTTCTTC | CASSPTGDEQFF
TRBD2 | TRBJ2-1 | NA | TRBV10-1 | TGCGCCAGCACTCCTAGCGGGGATTACAATGAGCAGTTCTTC | CASTPSGDYNEQFF
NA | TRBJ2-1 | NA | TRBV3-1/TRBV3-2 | TGTGCCAGCAGCCCCTATGCGGACAGGGACTATGTAGGCGATGAGCAGTTCTTC | CASSPYADRDYVGDEQFF
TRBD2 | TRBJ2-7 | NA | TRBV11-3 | TGTGCCAGCAGCTTGGGACTACTCTACGAGCAGTACTTC | CASSLGLLYEQYF
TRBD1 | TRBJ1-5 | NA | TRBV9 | TGTGCCAGCAGCGACGGCAGGGGGGAGAATCAGCCCCAGCATTTT | CASSDGRGENQPQHF
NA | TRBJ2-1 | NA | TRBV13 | TGTGCCAGCAGCGCCTCAGGGTACAATGAGCAGTTCTTC | CASSASGYNEQFF
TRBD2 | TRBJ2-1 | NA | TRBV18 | TGTGCCAGCTCACCACTACGCGGGAGTAGAACCTACAATGAGCAGTTCTTC | CASSPLRGSRTYNEQFF
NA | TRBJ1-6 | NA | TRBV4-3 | TGCGCCAGCAGCCGGCAGGGCGGTTCACCCCTCCACTTT | CASSRQGGSPLHF
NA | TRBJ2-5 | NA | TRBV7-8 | TGTGCCAGCAGCTTAGGGACAGTTCAAGAGACCCAGTACTTC | CASSLGTVQETQYF
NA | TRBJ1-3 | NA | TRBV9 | TGTGCCAGCAGCATAAATACAGGGTACTCTGGAAACACCATATATTTT | CASSINTGYSGNTIYF
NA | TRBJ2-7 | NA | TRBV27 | TGTGCCAGCAGTTTTGGCGGGGAAACCTACGAGCAGTACTTC | CASSFGGETYEQYF
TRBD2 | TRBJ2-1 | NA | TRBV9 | TGTGCCAGCAGTCTTATGACTAGCTCGATCAATGAGCAGTTCTTC | CASSLMTSSINEQFF
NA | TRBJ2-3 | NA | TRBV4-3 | TGCGCCAGCAGCCAAGAGGGGCAGAGGAGCACAGATACGCAGTATTTT | CASSQEGQRSTDTQYF
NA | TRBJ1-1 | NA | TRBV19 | TGTGCCAGTAGGCCGGGAAACATGAACACTGAAGCTTTCTTT | CASRPGNMNTEAFF
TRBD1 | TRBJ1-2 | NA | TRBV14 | TGTGCCAGCAGCCAAGCAGGGGGGTATGGCTACACCTTC | CASSQAGGYGYTF
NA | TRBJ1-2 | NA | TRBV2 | TGTGCCAGCAGTGAAGTAACAGCAGGTTCCAACTATGGCTACACCTTC | CASSEVTAGSNYGYTF
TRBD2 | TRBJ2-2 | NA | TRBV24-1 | TGTGCCACCAGCTCAGGAAAGCGGGGTAACACCGGGGAGCTGTTTTTT | CATSSGKRGNTGELFF
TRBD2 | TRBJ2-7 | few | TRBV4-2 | TGTGCCAGCAGCCAAGATCCATCTAGCGGGGGCGAGCAGTACTTC | CASSQDPSSGGEQYF
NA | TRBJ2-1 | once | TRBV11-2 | TGTGCCAGCAGCTTCAGGTCTGCGGGACCTAAGGATGAGCAGTTCTTC | CASSFRSAGPKDEQFF
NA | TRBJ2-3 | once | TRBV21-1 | TGTGCCAGCAGCAAGGAAAAGGCAGGGCCAAACACAGATACGCAGTATTTT | CASSKEKAGPNTDTQYF
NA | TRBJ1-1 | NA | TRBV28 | TGTGCCAGCAGTTTCTATTATGGGGCATCTTTCTTT | CASSFYYGASFF
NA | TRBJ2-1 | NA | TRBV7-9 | TGTGCCAGCAGCTTAGCAGGGAGCTCCTACAATGAGCAGTTCTTC | CASSLAGSSYNEQFF
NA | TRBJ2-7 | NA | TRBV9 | TGTGCCAGCAGCGTAGGGGCGGGACCCTACGAGCAGTACTTC | CASSVGAGPYEQYF
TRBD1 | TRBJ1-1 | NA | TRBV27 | TGTGCCAGCAGTTTATCCAGGGGGCAGGGGAACACTGAAGCTTTCTTT | CASSLSRGQGNTEAFF
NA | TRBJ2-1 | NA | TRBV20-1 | TGCAGTGCTAGCCATGTTAATGAGCAGTTCTTC | CSASHVNEQFF
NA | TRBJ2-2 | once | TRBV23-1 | TGCGCCAGCAGTCAATCAGGTCGGACAGAGAACACCGGGGAGCTGTTTTTT | CASSQSGRTENTGELFF
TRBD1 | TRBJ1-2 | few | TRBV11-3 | TGTGCCAGCAGCCCGACGACAGGGGATTATGGCTACACCTTC | CASSPTTGDYGYTF
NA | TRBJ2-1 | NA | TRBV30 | TGTGCCTGGAGTAGCCCCACGCACGAGCAGTTCTTC | CAWSSPTHEQFF
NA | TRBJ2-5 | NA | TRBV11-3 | TGTGCCAGCAGCCGGGGGGGGACAGGGATGGAGACCCAGTACTTC | CASSRGGTGMETQYF
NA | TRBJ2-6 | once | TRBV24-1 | TGTGCCACCAGTGATACAAGGGGGTTCTCTGGGGCCAACGTCCTGACTTTC | CATSDTRGFSGANVLTF
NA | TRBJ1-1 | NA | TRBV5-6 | TGTGCCAGCAGCTTTTGGGCGAGAATGAACACTGAAGCTTTCTTT | CASSFWARMNTEAFF
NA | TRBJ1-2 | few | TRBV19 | TGTGCCAGTAGTATCCTAAGCCATGGCTACACCTTC | CASSILSHGYTF
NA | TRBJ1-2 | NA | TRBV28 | TGTGCCAGCAGTTTTTGGGCGAACTATGGCTACACCTTC | CASSFWANYGYTF
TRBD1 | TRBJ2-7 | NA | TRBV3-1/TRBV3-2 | TGTGCCAGCAGCCTACAGGGGGAATTCGGCGAGCAGTACTTC | CASSLQGEFGEQYF
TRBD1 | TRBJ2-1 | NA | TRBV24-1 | TGTGCCACCAGTGAGCCAGAACAGGGGCGCCCAGGGGTCTATGAGCAGTTCTTC | CATSEPEQGRPGVYEQFF
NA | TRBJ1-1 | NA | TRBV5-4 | TGTGCCAGCAGCGGCCCTCGCAACACTGAAGCTTTCTTT | CASSGPRNTEAFF